These 9 T cell receptor beta chains originate from one sample sequenced in a study of T cell repertoires in cytomegalovirus infection. The antigens of these receptors remain unknown. Each CDR3 protein is one row after TCRdb ran MiXCR on the reads. The table shows around 69,000 distinct CDR3 sequences, with 20% occurring only once. The sequencing used CD8+ T cells from cultured PBMCs, collected from culture after CMV antigen stimulation. All receptors come from a human donor in good health (CMV status not recorded). Some clones in this sample may be carry-over from other donors' samples.

The chain has TRBV6-2 or TRBV6-3 and TRBJ1-1; D remains ambiguous. This CDR3 is 14 amino acids long. Germline CDR1 and CDR2: MNHEY and SVGEGT. V shed 2 bases and J shed 7 bases, with 14 bases lying between them. This chain's CDR3 is CASSYPTRQDEAFF. The CDR3 DNA follows: TGTGCCAGCAGTTACCCCACTCGCCAAGATGAAGCTTTCTTT.

The V gene is TRBV7-8, the J gene TRBJ1-1; TRBD1 aligns across 8 bases. After removal of 4 bases from V and 6 bases from J, the junction contained 10 bases not matched to a gene. The germline gives CDR1 SGHVS, CDR2 FQNEAQ. This CDR3 contains 15 residues. The chain's CDR3 is CASSSSTGAAPEAFF. CDR3 bases: TGTGCCAGCAGCTCCTCGACAGGGGCGGCCCCTGAAGCTTTCTTT.

The rearrangement uses TRBV6-1 and TRBJ2-7; no firm D call. The germline V gene encodes CDR1 MNHNS and CDR2 SASEGT. The CDR3 has 12 residues. The ends were cut back, 3 bases at V and 1 base at J, with 4 bases in the middle. The CDR3 is CASSDSSYEQYF. The CDR3 nucleotides read TGTGCCAGCAGTGACAGTTCCTACGAGCAGTACTTC.

The V gene is TRBV9, the J gene TRBJ2-7; 8 bases are shared with TRBD2. Germline V gene lookup returns CDR1 SGDLS and CDR2 YYNGEE. The CDR3 sequence is 15 residues long. V lost 4 bases, J lost 0 bases, and 6 bases stayed unmatched. The DNA of the CDR3 is TGTGCCAGCAGCCTCGGGGGGGGTAGCTCCTACGAGCAGTACTTC. It specifies CASSLGGGSSYEQYF.

This chain links TRBV4-3 with TRBJ1-2; D is uncertain. The CDR3 has 15 amino acids. Looked up from germline, CDR1 is LGHNA and CDR2 is YSLEER. Deletions cut 0 bases from V and 5 bases from J, with 13 bases between. CDR3 nucleotide sequence: TGCGCCAGCAGCCAAGAATCCCGGGGAGGTTATGGCTACACCTTC. This codes for CASSQESRGGYGYTF.

The chain employs TRBV27 and TRBJ1-1, with D perhaps matching TRBD1 (5 bases). The CDR3 loop spans 15 amino acids. Trimming took 1 base from V and 3 from J, leaving 12 bases between them. CDR1 MNHEY and CDR2 SMNVEV come from the germline V gene (reference sequence). DNA for the CDR3: TGTGCCAGCAGTTTATTTACGGGGCGGGACACTGAAGCTTTCTTT. This codes for CASSLFTGRDTEAFF.

A single count supports this clonotype. The chain couples TRBV12-3 or TRBV12-4 to TRBJ1-1; 7 nucleotides match TRBD1. V shed 5 bases and J 13 bases; nucleotides not matched to a gene: 10. This CDR3 is built from 12 residues. Here the CDR3 reads CASSTGEVQVFF. The CDR3 DNA reads as TGTGCCAGCAGTACAGGGGAAGTTCAAGTTTTCTTT.

This clonotype occurred a few times. The V call is TRBV7-2, the J call TRBJ1-1; the match to TRBD1 covers 9 bases. The germline V gene has CDR1 SGHTA and CDR2 FQGNSA. The CDR3 length is 15 residues. V trimming: 3 bases; J trimming: 6 bases; junction bases outside the gene matches: 8. The CDR3 nucleotides are TGTGCCAGCAGCTTCGCGGACAGGGGCAGATCTGAAGCTTTCTTT. Translated, it gives CASSFADRGRSEAFF.

There are a few counts of this clonotype. The chain combines TRBV4-1 with TRBJ2-3; 8 nucleotides line up with TRBD1. Germline CDR1 MGHRA, CDR2 YSYEKL. Trimming removed 1 base from V and 5 bases from J; junction bases left unmatched: 5. The CDR3 loop spans 15 amino acids. CDR3 nucleotides: TGCGCCAGCAGCCAAGGTCAGGGGGCCCAAGATACGCAGTATTTT. This encodes CASSQGQGAQDTQYF.